This TCR beta chain is drawn from a study of response to subunit inactivated influenza vaccine. Notes on the study in general: Every seasonal influenza vaccination brings in few new T cells, the authors suggested.

TCRdb ran MiXCR on the RT-PCR reads and lists one entry per CDR3 protein. The table includes some 180,000 distinct CDR3 sequences, roughly 8.7% detected once. The V and J ends lost 6 bases and 4 bases respectively, with 13 bases between them. From germline, CDR1 is SQVTM and CDR2 ANQGSEA. This CDR3 comprises 12 residues. In this sample, this clonotype turned up many times. Antigen: not known. This TCR derives from a man aged 45 to 65 who received an inactivated influenza vaccine. The chain employs TRBV29-1 and TRBJ2-7, with a weak D call TRBD2 (5 bases). The sequencing used non-naive T cells sorted from PBMCs, collected on the day of vaccination. The CDR3 sequence is CSVGPDFYEQYF. The CDR3 DNA sequence: TGCAGCGTCGGCCCGGACTTTTACGAGCAGTACTTC.